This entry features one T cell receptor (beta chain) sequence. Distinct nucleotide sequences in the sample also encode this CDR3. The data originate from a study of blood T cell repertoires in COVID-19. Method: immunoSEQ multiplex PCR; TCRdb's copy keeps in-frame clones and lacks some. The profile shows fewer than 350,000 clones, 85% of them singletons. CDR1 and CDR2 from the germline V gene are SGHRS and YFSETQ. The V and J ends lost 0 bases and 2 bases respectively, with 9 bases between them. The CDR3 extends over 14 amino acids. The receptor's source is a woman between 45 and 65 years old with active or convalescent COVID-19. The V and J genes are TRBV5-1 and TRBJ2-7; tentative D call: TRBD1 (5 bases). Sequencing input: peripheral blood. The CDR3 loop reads CASSLAGNPYEQYF. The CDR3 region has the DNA TGCGCCAGCAGCTTGGCAGGGAACCCCTACGAGCAGTACTTC. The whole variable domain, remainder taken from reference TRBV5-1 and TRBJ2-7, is KAGVTQTPRYLIKTRGQQVTLSCSPISGHRSVSWYQQTPGQGLQFLFEYFSETQRNKGNFPGRFSGRQFSNSRSEMNVSTLELGDSALYLCASSLAGNPYEQYFGPGTRLTVT.